This T cell receptor beta chain was documented in a study of metastatic and nonmetastatic thyroid tumors. About the research overall: The study looked at repertoires side by side in blood and in tumor or nodule tissue from malignant and benign thyroid patients.

Study-wide results and limits: Reports indicated that malignant thyroid tumors showed significantly higher TCR beta diversity than benign nodules did, in blood and tumor.

With regard to this clone: The antigen is unknown.

The CDR3 runs 16 residues. J was trimmed by 2 bases and V by 2 bases; bases with no gene match: 5. The germline gives CDR1 SGHTA, CDR2 FQGNSA. Every patient was untreated before thyroid surgery. The authors' processing: Clinicopathological groups differed in CDR3, with these differences serving to build a distant-metastasis classifier for papillary thyroid cancer. TCRdb used MiXCR to call clones anew from the PCR reads. These V and J calls derive from TCRdb rather than the authors' analysis. The repertoire has 30,000 to 45,000 clones, roughly 28% of them found once; the top ten carry 11%. The material sequenced was blood. This chain uses TRBV7-2 with TRBJ2-3; 9 bases map to TRBD2. The sequence was collected from a male donor with papillary thyroid cancer or a benign thyroid nodule (not recorded which). Some clones in this sample may be carry-over from other donors' samples. The CDR3 is CASSLRASGATDTQYF. CDR3 sequence (DNA): TGTGCCAGCAGCTTAAGGGCTAGCGGGGCCACAGATACGCAGTATTTT.